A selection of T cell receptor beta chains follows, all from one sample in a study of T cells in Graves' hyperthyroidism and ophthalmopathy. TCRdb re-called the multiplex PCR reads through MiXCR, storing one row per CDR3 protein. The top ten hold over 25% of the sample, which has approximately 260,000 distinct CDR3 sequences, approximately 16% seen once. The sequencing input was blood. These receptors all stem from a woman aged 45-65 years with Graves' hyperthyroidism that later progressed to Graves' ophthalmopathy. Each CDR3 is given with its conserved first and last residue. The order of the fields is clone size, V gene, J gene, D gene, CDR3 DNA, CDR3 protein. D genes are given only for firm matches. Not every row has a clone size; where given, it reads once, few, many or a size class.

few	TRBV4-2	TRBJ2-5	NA	TGTGCCAGCAGCCAAGATAGGTACAGCCAAGAGACCCAGTACTTC	CASSQDRYSQETQYF
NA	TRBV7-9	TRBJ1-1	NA	TGTGCCAGCACCGTAGGCTCGGGCTTAAACACTGAAGCTTTCTTT	CASTVGSGLNTEAFF
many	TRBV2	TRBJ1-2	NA	TGTGCCAGCAGTGGGCCCCGGCAGGGTGCTAACTATGGCTACACCTTC	CASSGPRQGANYGYTF
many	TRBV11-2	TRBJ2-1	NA	TGTGCCAGCAGCGAAAACAATGAGCAGTTCTTC	CASSENNEQFF
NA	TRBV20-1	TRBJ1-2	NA	TGCAGTGCTAGAGGGACTAGCGGGAGCTATGGCTACACCTTC	CSARGTSGSYGYTF
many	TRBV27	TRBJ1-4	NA	TGTGCCAGCAGCTTAGCAGCCGGACATATCAATGAAAAACTGTTTTTT	CASSLAAGHINEKLFF
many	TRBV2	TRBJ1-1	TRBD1	TGTGCCAGCAGCCTCGGGACAGAAGAAGCTTTCTTT	CASSLGTEEAFF
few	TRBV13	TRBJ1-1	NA	TGTGCCAGCAGCTTAGAGGGCCAGGGGTTCACTGAAGCTTTCTTT	CASSLEGQGFTEAFF
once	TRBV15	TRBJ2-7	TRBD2	TGTGCCACCAGCAGAGAAACTAGCGGGGCCTACGAGCAGTACTTC	CATSRETSGAYEQYF
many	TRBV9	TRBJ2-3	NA	TGTGCCAGCGGCTCAACGATTTCCACAGATACGCAGTATTTT	CASGSTISTDTQYF
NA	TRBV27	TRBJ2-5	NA	TGTGCCAGCAGATGGTTAGCACAAGAGACCCAGTACTTC	CASRWLAQETQYF
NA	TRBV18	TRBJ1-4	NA	TGTGCCAGCTCGACACGGGCAGGGACCCTAAGAAACGAAAAACTGTTTTTT	CASSTRAGTLRNEKLFF
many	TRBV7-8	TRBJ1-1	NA	TGTGCCAGCAGCTTAGTTAGGATCGGGGCTCGGACTGAAGCTTTCTTT	CASSLVRIGARTEAFF
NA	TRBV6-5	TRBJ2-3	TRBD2	TGTGCCAGCAGTTACTCGATAGGGTATTTGACTAGCGGGAGTCATCCAAATACGCAGTATTTT	CASSYSIGYLTSGSHPNTQYF
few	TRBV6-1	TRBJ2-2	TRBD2	TGTGCCAGCAGTGGAAAAAACCTAGCGGCCGGCACCGGGGAGCTGTTTTTT	CASSGKNLAAGTGELFF
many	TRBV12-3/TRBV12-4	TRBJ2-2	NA	TGTGCCAGCAGTCTGAAACGGGGTAGCGGGAACACCGGGGAGCTGTTTTTT	CASSLKRGSGNTGELFF
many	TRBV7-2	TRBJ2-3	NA	TGTGCCAGCAGGATTTCTAGCTTGAGGGGAGATACGCAGTATTTT	CASRISSLRGDTQYF
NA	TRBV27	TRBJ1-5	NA	TGTGCCAGCAGTCCCATGGACAGCTATAGCAATCAGCCCCAGCATTTT	CASSPMDSYSNQPQHF
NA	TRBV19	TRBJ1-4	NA	TGTGCCAGTAGTCCCGCTGAGGTTATGGGCGAAAAACTGTTTTTT	CASSPAEVMGEKLFF
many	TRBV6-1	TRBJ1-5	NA	TGTGCCAGCAGTGAATCGGGAGGGCCCCAGCCCCAGCATTTT	CASSESGGPQPQHF
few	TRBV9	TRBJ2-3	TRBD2	TGTGCCAGCAGCCCATCGCCTAGCGGGAGGGGACGAGATACGCAGTATTTT	CASSPSPSGRGRDTQYF
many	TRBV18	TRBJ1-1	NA	TGTGCCAGCTCACTCGCGCGAAACACTGAAGCTTTCTTT	CASSLARNTEAFF
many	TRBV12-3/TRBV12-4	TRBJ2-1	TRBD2	TGTGCCAGCAGTCGCGGGGGTGGCGCCCACGGTCGGTACAATGAGCAGTTCTTC	CASSRGGGAHGRYNEQFF
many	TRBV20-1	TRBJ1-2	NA	TGCAGTGCTAGATCAGCGTCAGGGGAGGGCTACACCTTC	CSARSASGEGYTF
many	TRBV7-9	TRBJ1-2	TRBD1	TGTGCCAGCAGCCATCCCCCCGGGACAGGGTCATACTATGGCTACACCTTC	CASSHPPGTGSYYGYTF